The 30 T cell receptor beta chains below all came from one sample that was sequenced in a study of T cell responses to AZD1222 COVID-19 vaccine. Profiling relied on immunoSEQ multiplex PCR, and the TCRdb table lists in-frame clones only, not all of them. In the table there are roughly 100,000 clones, roughly 86% of which are singletons. This sample comprised peripheral blood, obtained 28 days after the second AZD1222 dose. The origin of the receptors is an adult who received the AZD1222 COVID-19 vaccine.

The rearrangement uses TRBV3-1 (or the pseudogene TRBV3-2) and TRBJ1-1; tentatively, D is TRBD1 (5 bases). From germline, CDR1 is LGHDT and CDR2 YNNKEL (reference sequence). This CDR3 region has 15 residues. Trimming stripped 4 bases from V and 0 bases from J, with 12 bases between. The CDR3 spells CASSPAGGMNTEAFF. The CDR3 DNA reads as TGTGCCAGCAGCCCAGCCGGGGGAATGAACACTGAAGCTTTCTTT.

This clone was seen a single time. This chain uses TRBV7-2 with TRBJ2-7; the D is unclear. Germline CDR1 reads SGHTA; CDR2 reads FQGNSA. This CDR3 has 15 amino acids. The V gene lost 2 bases and the J gene lost 9 bases, with 20 bases spanning the gap. CDR3 nucleotides: TGTGCCAGCAGCTTAATGGTACAGCCCTCCGGGCGGCAGTACTTC. Encoded protein: CASSLMVQPSGRQYF.

This clone was seen only a few times. The chain employs TRBV10-3 and TRBJ1-1; weak D call: TRBD1 (6 bases). The CDR3 consists of 13 residues. Germline V gene data show CDR1 as ENHRY and CDR2 as SYGVKD. V was trimmed by 7 bases and J by 1 base, leaving 10 bases between them. The chain's CDR3 is CAINQGRNTEAFF. CDR3 sequence (DNA): TGTGCCATCAATCAGGGGAGGAACACTGAAGCTTTCTTT.

The chain has TRBV11-3 and TRBJ2-1, with 7 bases aligning to TRBD2. The CDR3 is 13 amino acids. The J segment lost 3 bases and the V segment lost 4 bases, leaving 0 bases of the junction unmatched. Germline V gene data show CDR1 as SGHNT and CDR2 as YENEEA. The DNA of the CDR3 is TGTGCCAGCAGCTCTAGCGGCTACAATGAGCAGTTCTTC. It translates to CASSSSGYNEQFF.

V usage is TRBV4-1 and J usage is TRBJ1-5; D ambiguous. There are 15 residues in the CDR3. Germline CDR1 and CDR2: MGHRA and YSYEKL. V was trimmed by 1 base and J by 3 bases, leaving 10 bases between them. The CDR3 region has the DNA TGCGCCAGCAGCCAAGCGCGAATACCCAATCAGCCCCAGCATTTT. Protein product: CASSQARIPNQPQHF.

This chain joins TRBV7-2 and TRBJ2-2; D is undetermined. Germline CDR1 is SGHTA and CDR2 is FQGNSA. The CDR3 is 17 amino acids. Between the trimmed V and J ends, which lost 4 bases and 0 bases, there was a span of 15 bases. The CDR3 loop reads CASSSSSGFANTGELFF. CDR3 in DNA: TGTGCCAGCAGCTCGTCTTCCGGTTTCGCGAACACCGGGGAGCTGTTTTTT.

The CDR3 DNA sequence: TGTGCCAGCAGCCTCCCAAGGGATGGCTACACCTTC. Translating it yields CASSLPRDGYTF. The chain employs TRBV3-1 (or the pseudogene TRBV3-2) and TRBJ1-2; D is ambiguous. The germline CDR1 and CDR2 sequences are LGHDT and YNNKEL (reference sequence). V was trimmed by 4 bases and J by 6 bases, leaving 9 bases between them. The CDR3 has 12 residues.

The chain uses TRBV14 and TRBJ1-1; 7 bases map to TRBD1. Losses at the gene ends were 9 bases for V and 4 bases for J; bases not matched to a gene: 14. The CDR3 runs to 15 residues. In germline, CDR1 is SGHDN, CDR2 FVKESK. The chain's CDR3 is CASLLEEGASTEAFF. In nucleotides, the CDR3 is TGTGCCAGTTTATTGGAGGAGGGGGCGAGCACTGAAGCTTTCTTT.

The V call is TRBV7-7, the J call TRBJ2-5; 10 bases match TRBD1. The germline V gene encodes CDR1 SSHAT and CDR2 FNYEAQ (reference sequence). The CDR3 runs to 15 residues. V shed 5 bases, J shed 5 bases, and the junction held 8 bases outside the gene matches. The CDR3 sequence is CASSVTTGGSETQYF. The CDR3 DNA reads as TGTGCCAGCAGCGTTACGACAGGGGGCTCGGAGACCCAGTACTTC.

V gene TRBV14 combines with J gene TRBJ2-7; D tentatively fits TRBD1 or TRBD2 (6 bases each). The CDR3 has 15 amino acids. Trimming left V 0 bases short and J 4 bases short, with 13 bases between. Looked up from germline, CDR1 is SGHDN and CDR2 is FVKESK. The CDR3 here is CASSQDGGRLYEQYF. CDR3 DNA sequence: TGTGCCAGCAGCCAAGATGGGGGGCGACTGTACGAGCAGTACTTC.

The chain carries TRBV27 and TRBJ2-3; 7 nucleotides agree with TRBD1. From germline, CDR1 is MNHEY and CDR2 SMNVEV (reference sequence). Germline trimming cut 6 bases from V and 0 bases from J; bases unmatched to any gene: 9. The CDR3 covers 16 residues. The DNA of the CDR3 is TGTGCCAGCAGGGTATTGGGACAGTTAAGCACAGATACGCAGTATTTT. It is translated as CASRVLGQLSTDTQYF.

The chain uses TRBV7-3 and TRBJ1-1; D gene unclear. From germline, CDR1 is SGHTA and CDR2 FQGTGA. The CDR3 is 14 residues long. V was shortened by 3 bases and J by 3 bases, with 11 bases between the two germline ends. The CDR3 nucleotides are TGTGCCAGCAGCTTTGCCGCTGGGGACACTGAAGCTTTCTTT. Its protein product is CASSFAAGDTEAFF. The whole variable domain, remainder taken from reference TRBV7-3 and TRBJ1-1, is GAGVSQTPSNKVTEKGKYVELRCDPISGHTALYWYRQSLGQGPEFLIYFQGTGAADDSGLPNDRFFAVRPEGSVSTLKIQRTERGDSAVYLCASSFAAGDTEAFFGQGTRLTVV.

The chain has TRBV19 and TRBJ1-2; possible D gene TRBD1, 5 bases. V was shortened by 5 bases and J by 4 bases, with 17 bases between the two germline ends. Germline CDR1 reads LNHDA; CDR2 reads SQIVND (reference sequence). The CDR3 has 15 residues. CDR3 in DNA: TGTGCCAGTAGTCTGACAGACCAGGCGGGCTATGGCTACACCTTC. It yields the protein CASSLTDQAGYGYTF.

The chain combines TRBV2 with TRBJ2-3; D possibly corresponds to TRBD2 (6 bases). The V end lost 7 bases, the J end lost 1 base, and 15 bases lay between the germline ends. The CDR3 loop spans 15 amino acids. Germline CDR1 reads SNHLY; CDR2 reads FYNNEI. The CDR3 sequence: CASTRDWGGTDTQYF. Here the CDR3 DNA reads TGTGCCAGCACCCGGGACTGGGGGGGCACAGATACGCAGTATTTT.

The chain couples TRBV11-2 to TRBJ1-2; perhaps TRBD1 as D (6 bases). Trimming cost V 0 bases and J 7 bases, with 15 bases left between them. CDR1 SGHAT and CDR2 FQNNGV come from the germline V gene. The CDR3 consists of 15 residues. This chain's CDR3 is CASSLDPGARGGYTF. The CDR3 nucleotides read TGTGCCAGCAGCTTAGACCCGGGGGCCCGGGGTGGCTACACCTTC.

V gene TRBV19 combines with J gene TRBJ2-1; 12 bases are a match to TRBD2. Germline V CDR1 and CDR2: LNHDA, SQIVND (reference sequence). The V gene end was trimmed by 4 bases and the J gene end by 4 bases; junction bases not matched to a gene: 2. This CDR3 spans 15 amino acids. The CDR3 protein is CASSTGLAGYNEQFF. The CDR3 bases are TGTGCCAGTAGTACAGGACTAGCGGGGTACAATGAGCAGTTCTTC.

The genes are TRBV7-9 and TRBJ1-6; D not resolved. V was shortened by 5 bases and J by 8 bases, with 10 bases between the two germline ends. Germline CDR1 SEHNR, CDR2 FQNEAQ (reference sequence). CDR3 length: 13 residues. CDR3 residues: CASSPLADSPLHF. The CDR3, as DNA: TGTGCCAGCAGCCCGTTGGCGGATTCACCCCTCCACTTT.

This chain uses TRBV28 with TRBJ2-2; D call uncertain. Trimming shortened V by 5 bases and J by 5 bases, and 9 bases separated the two germline ends. In germline, CDR1 is MDHEN, CDR2 SYDVKM. The CDR3 length is 13 residues. CDR3 residues: CASSPRVTGELFF. The CDR3 DNA is TGTGCCAGCAGTCCTAGGGTAACCGGGGAGCTGTTTTTT.

This clone came up a few times. The chain has TRBV3-1 (or the pseudogene TRBV3-2) and TRBJ1-3; D ambiguous. There are 18 residues in the CDR3. Per germline, CDR1 LGHDT and CDR2 YNNKEL (reference sequence). With 0 bases removed from V and 0 bases from J, the gap between germline ends came to 15 bases. In DNA form, the CDR3 reads TGTGCCAGCAGCCAAGACTTTAGGGCTTCGTACTCTGGAAACACCATATATTTT. Its protein product is CASSQDFRASYSGNTIYF.

This chain uses TRBV11-2 with TRBJ1-6; a possible D gene is TRBD1 (6 bases). The CDR3 consists of 14 residues. CDR1 and CDR2 (germline): SGHAT, FQNNGV. Trimming removed 8 bases at V and 8 bases at J, with 16 bases between. The CDR3 is CASGSYWTDSPLHF. As DNA, the CDR3 is TGTGCCAGCGGGTCCTATTGGACAGATTCACCCCTCCACTTT.

V gene TRBV7-9 combines with J gene TRBJ1-4; D is possibly TRBD1 (5 bases). The germline V and J ends were trimmed by 0 bases and 0 bases, with 8 bases remaining between them. CDR1 is SEHNR and CDR2 is FQNEAQ in the germline V gene (reference sequence). CDR3 size: 16 residues. The CDR3, as DNA: TGTGCCAGCAGCTTAGCCGGGGGTGCAACTAATGAAAAACTGTTTTTT. It yields the protein CASSLAGGATNEKLFF.

Of note for this clone: Other DNA sequences within the sample encode an identical CDR3. The chain links TRBV5-1 to TRBJ1-1; TRBD1 might be the D (5 bases). Germline V gene lookup returns CDR1 SGHRS and CDR2 YFSETQ. Between the trimmed V and J ends, which lost 0 bases and 2 bases, there was a span of 8 bases. The length of the CDR3 is 14 residues. The CDR3: CASSLGQTNTEAFF. For the CDR3, the DNA is TGCGCCAGCAGCTTGGGACAGACAAACACTGAAGCTTTCTTT.

For the CDR3, the DNA is TGTGCCAGCACCGGATGGGTGAACACTGAAGCTTTCTTT. Translating gives CASTGWVNTEAFF. The chain uses TRBV2 and TRBJ1-1; no definite D call. Trimming removed 7 bases from V and 0 bases from J, with 9 bases in between. The CDR3 is 13 amino acids. Germline-derived CDR1 and CDR2 are SNHLY and FYNNEI.

The sample holds one count of this clone. The chain links TRBV7-9 to TRBJ1-1, with D tentatively TRBD1 (5 bases). Germline CDR1 reads SEHNR; CDR2 reads FQNEAQ (reference sequence). The CDR3 spans 16 residues. V was shortened by 5 bases and J by 1 base, with 17 bases between the two germline ends. In DNA, the CDR3 is TGTGCCAGCAGCCCCTTTAACGGGGGACCGAACACTGAAGCTTTCTTT. Translating it yields CASSPFNGGPNTEAFF. The full variable domain, completed using reference TRBV7-9 and TRBJ1-1, is DTGVSQNPRHKITKRGQNVTFRCDPISEHNRLYWYRQTLGQGPEFLTYFQNEAQLEKSRLLSDRFSAERPKGSFSTLEIQRTEQGDSAMYLCASSPFNGGPNTEAFFGQGTRLTVV.

The chain carries TRBV7-2 and TRBJ2-4; D unresolved. The CDR3 totals 16 residues. V lost 0 bases, J lost 0 bases, and 9 bases lay in between. Germline lookup yields CDR1 SGHTA and CDR2 FQGNSA. The CDR3, as DNA: TGTGCCAGCAGCTTAGCCGGGCGTTTAGCCAAAAACATTCAGTACTTC. Its translation is CASSLAGRLAKNIQYF.

The V gene is TRBV4-1, the J gene TRBJ1-3; D not certain. This CDR3 region has 16 residues. The ends were cut back, 0 bases at V and 8 bases at J, with 17 bases in the middle. Germline V CDR1 and CDR2: MGHRA, YSYEKL. For the CDR3, the DNA is TGCGCCAGCAGCCAAGACAAAGAGGCAGGAGGCTACACCATATATTTT. Translated: CASSQDKEAGGYTIYF.

This clone was counted once. The J gene is TRBJ2-1, the V gene TRBV4-1; D might be TRBD2 (5 bases). The CDR3 totals 16 residues. Deletions cut 1 base from V and 7 bases from J, with 17 bases between. Germline V CDR1 and CDR2: MGHRA, YSYEKL. CDR3 amino acids: CASSQVKLVPRNEQFF. The CDR3, as DNA: TGCGCCAGCAGCCAAGTAAAACTAGTGCCTAGGAATGAGCAGTTCTTC.

The chain uses TRBV29-1 and TRBJ1-1; no reliable D call. Germline values: CDR1 SQVTM, CDR2 ANQGSEA. The CDR3 is 16 residues long. V shed 1 base and J shed 5 bases, with 20 bases lying between them. The CDR3 loop is CSVEGGSAARRTEAFF. CDR3 in DNA: TGCAGCGTTGAAGGGGGATCCGCGGCGCGGCGGACTGAAGCTTTCTTT.

The chain is built from TRBV6-1 and TRBJ1-6, with a possible D match to TRBD1 (5 bases). CDR1 MNHNS and CDR2 SASEGT come from the germline V gene. The CDR3 contains 15 residues. Between the trimmed V and J ends, which lost 1 base and 10 bases, there was a span of 14 bases. Here the CDR3 reads CASSEEVQGGSPLHF. The CDR3 DNA reads TGTGCCAGCAGTGAAGAGGTGCAGGGAGGATCACCCCTCCACTTT.

This rearrangement joins TRBV9 to TRBJ2-5; the D gene is possibly TRBD2 (5 bases). CDR1 and CDR2 from the germline V gene are SGDLS and YYNGEE. V lost 4 bases to trimming and J lost 4 bases, with 11 bases between them. The CDR3 consists of 13 residues. CDR3 amino acids: CASSPSSRETQYF. CDR3 bases: TGTGCCAGCAGCCCCTCTAGCAGAGAGACCCAGTACTTC.